This T cell receptor beta chain originates from a study of T cells of healthy individuals. MiXCR, run by TCRdb on the 5' RACE reads, gives a single entry per CDR3 protein. Of more than 60,000 distinct CDR3 sequences in the sample, about a sixth are singletons; the top ten hold about 4.7%. This clonotype turned up a few times. This receptor was obtained from a human donor in good health.

CDR3 residues: CSARDRGSGGTEAFF. As DNA, the CDR3 is TGCAGTGCTCGGGACAGGGGATCCGGCGGCACTGAAGCTTTCTTT. J is TRBJ1-1 and V is TRBV20-1, with 10 bases identical to TRBD1. V shed 5 bases, J shed 4 bases, and the junction held 10 bases outside the gene matches. Germline V lookup: CDR1 DFQATT, CDR2 SNEGSKA (reference sequence). CDR3 size: 15 residues.